This entry lists 9 T cell receptor beta chains sequenced from one sample in a study of T cell repertoires in cytomegalovirus infection. From the reads, TCRdb called clonotypes with MiXCR, one entry per CDR3 protein. The table records around 260,000 distinct CDR3 sequences, around 9% of them present only once. Specimen: PBMCs. Every receptor here comes from a human donor in good health (CMV status not recorded). Some clones in this sample may be carry-over from other donors' samples.

This clonotype was detected ten times or more. This chain joins TRBV4-3 and TRBJ1-1; D unresolved. V lost 1 base and J lost 8, with 5 bases in between. CDR1 LGHNA and CDR2 YSLEER come from the germline V gene. This CDR3 contains 11 residues. CDR3 residues: CASSQGREAFF. The CDR3 DNA follows: TGCGCCAGCAGCCAAGGCAGGGAAGCTTTCTTT.

This clonotype was seen repeatedly, ten times or more. This sequence joins TRBV3-1 and TRBJ2-5; D assignment may be TRBD1 or TRBD2 (5 bases each). V lost 6 bases and J 3 bases, leaving 14 bases between the germline ends. The CDR3 consists of 14 residues. CDR1 is LGHDT and CDR2 is YNNKEL in the germline V gene (reference sequence). CDR3 in amino acids: CASRPGRNKETQYF. In nucleotides, the CDR3 is TGTGCCAGCAGACCGGGACGGAATAAAGAGACCCAGTACTTC.

This clonotype was seen at least ten times. V gene TRBV6-5 combines with J gene TRBJ1-5, with no clear D. Trimming shortened V by 5 bases and J by 1 base, and 15 bases separated the two germline ends. The germline CDR1 and CDR2 sequences are MNHEY and SVGAGI. This CDR3 contains 16 residues. This chain's CDR3 is CASSRAGFPSNQPQHF. CDR3 nucleotides: TGTGCCAGCAGTAGGGCGGGGTTCCCGAGCAATCAGCCCCAGCATTTT.

There are many counts of this clonotype. V and J are TRBV12-3 or TRBV12-4 and TRBJ1-1, with D tentatively TRBD1 (5 bases). The CDR3 is 15 amino acids. Trimming left V 3 bases short and J 4 bases short, with 15 bases between. DNA of the CDR3: TGTGCCAGCAGTTTCTTGGACGGAGGGACCACTGAAGCTTTCTTT. Translated: CASSFLDGGTTEAFF.

CDR3 DNA: TGCGCCAGCAGTCCCCGGGAGGGGGAAGCTGGGGCCAACGTCCTGACTTTC. It is translated as CASSPREGEAGANVLTF. The chain couples TRBV23-1 to TRBJ2-6; TRBD2 aligns across 8 bases. TRBV23-1 falls under the ORF class, with uncertain function. The CDR3 covers 17 residues. Germline trimming cut 4 bases from V and 2 bases from J; bases unmatched to any gene: 7.

The chain uses TRBV5-6 and TRBJ2-7, with unresolved D. The ends were cut back, 2 bases at V and 2 bases at J, with 11 bases in the middle. The CDR3 loop spans 14 amino acids. CDR1 and CDR2 from the germline V gene are SGHDT and YYEEEE. In DNA, the CDR3 is TGTGCCAGCAGCTTCAGTATGACGACCTACGAGCAGTACTTC. Amino acids: CASSFSMTTYEQYF.

This clonotype was seen a handful of times. The gene calls are TRBV14 and TRBJ2-1; no clear D. Trimming left V 5 bases short and J 0 bases short, with 11 bases between. The germline CDR1 and CDR2 sequences are SGHDN and FVKESK. This CDR3 region has 15 residues. The DNA of the CDR3 is TGTGCCAGCAGCGCCGGTGTTAGCTCCTACAATGAGCAGTTCTTC. Its protein product is CASSAGVSSYNEQFF.

This clonotype appeared many times. The chain uses TRBV20-1 and TRBJ2-7; 10 bases are shared with TRBD2. With 1 base clipped from V and 4 bases from J, the junction kept 1 base outside the gene matches. CDR1 and CDR2 from the germline V gene are DFQATT and SNEGSKA (reference sequence). CDR3 size: 13 residues. CDR3 nucleotides: TGCAGTGCTAGAGGGACTAGCGGTTACGAGCAGTACTTC. Translated: CSARGTSGYEQYF.

The V call is TRBV25-1, the J call TRBJ2-7; 7 bases agree with TRBD1. CDR3 length: 14 residues. The trim removed 8 bases at V and 7 bases at J, leaving 14 bases unmatched. CDR1 MGHDK and CDR2 SYGVNS come from the germline V gene. The CDR3, as DNA: TGTGCCAGCGGGGCCAAAGGCAGGGGGAATGAGCAGTACTTC. Its translation is CASGAKGRGNEQYF.